Sequencing of this TCR beta chain was carried out in a study of shared clonotypes between healthy human individuals. Generated by immunoSEQ multiplex PCR, the TCRdb table keeps only in-frame clones and is missing some. This sample has 1.5 million to 2.5 million clones, with about 95% found just once. It was CD45RO-negative cells, positively selected for CCR7, that made up naive CD8 cells, with terminally differentiated effector memory CD45RA+ cells excluded. The sequence derives from a man between 18 and 35 years old in good health. Material: naive CD8+ T cells sorted from blood.

CDR3 DNA sequence: TGTGCCAGCAGTGAAGGTTGGGCTGAGCAGTTCTTC. It is translated as CASSEGWAEQFF. The chain has TRBV6-1 and TRBJ2-1; D remains ambiguous. With 1 base removed from V and 9 bases from J, the gap between germline ends came to 7 bases. This CDR3 region has 12 residues. Looked up from germline, CDR1 is MNHNS and CDR2 is SASEGT.